This T cell receptor (beta chain) was retrieved from a study of T cell repertoires in cytomegalovirus infection. About the study: Researchers turned to recently identified HLA-C-restricted CMV epitopes as well as well-studied HLA-B-restricted ones.

CDR3 length equals 16 residues. Germline V gives CDR1 MNHEY, CDR2 SMNVEV (reference sequence). The V gene end was trimmed by 5 bases and the J gene end by 9 bases; junction bases not matched to a gene: 15. TCRdb independently ran MiXCR on the reads; one entry per CDR3 protein. The sample lists a few hundred thousand distinct CDR3 sequences; approximately 40% were seen once. Note on this clonotype: Antigen unknown.

The TCR was taken from a human donor in good health (CMV status not recorded). Some clones in this sample may be carry-over from other donors' samples. The chain is built from TRBV27 and TRBJ2-1, with 8 positions matching TRBD1. Sequencing was performed on cultured PBMCs, taken from culture after CMV antigen stimulation. In nucleotides, the CDR3 is TGTGCCAGCAGTCCCACGGACAGGGCGCGTCGGGGTGAGCAGTTCTTC. This encodes CASSPTDRARRGEQFF.